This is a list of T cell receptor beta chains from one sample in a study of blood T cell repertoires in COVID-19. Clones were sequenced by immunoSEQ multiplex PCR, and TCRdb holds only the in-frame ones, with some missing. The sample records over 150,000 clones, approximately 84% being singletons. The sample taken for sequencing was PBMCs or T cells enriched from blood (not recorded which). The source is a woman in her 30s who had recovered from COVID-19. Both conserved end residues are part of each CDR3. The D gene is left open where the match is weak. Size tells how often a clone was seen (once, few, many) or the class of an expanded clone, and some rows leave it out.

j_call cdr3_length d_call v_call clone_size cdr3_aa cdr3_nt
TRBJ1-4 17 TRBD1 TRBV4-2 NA CASSQKGDRVGNEKLFF TGTGCCAGCAGCCAAAAAGGCGACAGGGTTGGTAATGAAAAACTGTTTTTT
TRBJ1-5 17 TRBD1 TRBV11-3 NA CASSFQGQGRTNQPQHF TGTGCCAGCAGCTTCCAGGGACAGGGGAGGACAAATCAGCCCCAGCATTTT
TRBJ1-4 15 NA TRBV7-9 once CASSLSGLATEKLFF TGTGCCAGCAGCTTGTCGGGACTGGCGACTGAAAAACTGTTTTTT
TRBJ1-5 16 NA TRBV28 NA CASRSLEGGSNQPQHF TGTGCCAGCAGGTCGTTGGAGGGAGGTAGCAATCAGCCCCAGCATTTT
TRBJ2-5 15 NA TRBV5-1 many CASKWGLFGQETQYF TGCGCCAGCAAATGGGGACTTTTCGGTCAAGAGACCCAGTACTTC
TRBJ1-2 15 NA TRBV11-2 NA CASSLRSGVNYGYTF TGTGCCAGCAGCTTAAGGAGCGGCGTAAACTATGGCTACACCTTC
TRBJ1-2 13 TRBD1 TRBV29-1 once CSDRGGSDYGYTF TGCAGTGACAGGGGGGGTTCAGACTATGGCTACACCTTC
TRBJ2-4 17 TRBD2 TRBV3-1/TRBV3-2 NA CATSPGGVPPAKNIQYF TGTGCCACCTCACCTGGGGGGGTTCCCCCAGCCAAAAACATTCAGTACTTC
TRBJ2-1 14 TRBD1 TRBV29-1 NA CSVGSGQGYNEQFF TGCAGCGTTGGCTCGGGACAGGGCTACAATGAGCAGTTCTTC
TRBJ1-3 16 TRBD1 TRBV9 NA CASSVGPGQGGNTIYF TGTGCCAGCAGCGTAGGTCCGGGACAGGGGGGAAACACCATATATTTT